A selection of T cell receptor beta chains follows, all from one sample in a study of cytomegalovirus exposure and HLA in healthy donors. Method: immunoSEQ multiplex PCR; TCRdb's copy keeps in-frame clones and lacks some. Recorded for this sample: tens of thousands of clones. The sample was PBMCs. All receptors come from a man aged 30 to 39 in good health and CMV-seropositive. Both conserved end residues are part of each CDR3. The D gene is left open where the match is weak.

j_call: TRBJ1-5; v_call: TRBV2; d_call: -; cdr3_aa: CASRTGPNQPQHF
j_call: TRBJ2-5; v_call: TRBV10-3; d_call: -; cdr3_aa: CAISEDLGSLAETQYF
j_call: TRBJ1-2; v_call: TRBV6-1; d_call: TRBD1; cdr3_aa: CASSETGGFAYGYTF
j_call: TRBJ1-2; v_call: TRBV18; d_call: TRBD1; cdr3_aa: CASSPRTGNNYGYTF
j_call: TRBJ2-1; v_call: TRBV6-1; d_call: TRBD1; cdr3_aa: CASSSGQGVDEQFF
j_call: TRBJ1-3; v_call: TRBV12-5; d_call: TRBD1; cdr3_aa: CASALMRGQGARLSGNTIYF
j_call: TRBJ2-7; v_call: TRBV6-5; d_call: -; cdr3_aa: CASSKDSGVGEQYF
j_call: TRBJ1-5; v_call: TRBV5-1; d_call: -; cdr3_aa: CASSLTGEVNQPQHF
j_call: TRBJ2-1; v_call: TRBV4-2; d_call: -; cdr3_aa: CASSHWDQRWSGDSSYNEQFF
j_call: TRBJ2-1; v_call: TRBV5-1; d_call: TRBD2; cdr3_aa: CASSLARGEGYNEQFF
j_call: TRBJ2-2; v_call: TRBV30; d_call: TRBD2; cdr3_aa: CAWGGMGGSNTGELFF
j_call: TRBJ2-5; v_call: TRBV19; d_call: -; cdr3_aa: CASSTSTEVLETQYF
j_call: -; v_call: TRBV5-1; d_call: TRBD1; cdr3_aa: CASSPGQGVYEQYF
j_call: TRBJ2-7; v_call: TRBV9; d_call: TRBD2; cdr3_aa: CASSPNGLAGYEQYF
j_call: TRBJ1-1; v_call: TRBV2; d_call: -; cdr3_aa: CASIKSGGKNTEAFF
j_call: TRBJ2-3; v_call: TRBV9; d_call: TRBD2; cdr3_aa: CASSVGSSGGTDTQYF
j_call: TRBJ1-6; v_call: TRBV18; d_call: -; cdr3_aa: CASSPGANNSPLHF
j_call: TRBJ2-1; v_call: TRBV25-1; d_call: -; cdr3_aa: CASSKESSYNEQFF
j_call: TRBJ2-7; v_call: TRBV5-6; d_call: TRBD1; cdr3_aa: CASHRTGRVWGEQYF
j_call: TRBJ2-2; v_call: TRBV4-1; d_call: -; cdr3_aa: CASSQEHPNTGELFF
j_call: TRBJ1-5; v_call: TRBV18; d_call: -; cdr3_aa: CASSPFESGENQPQHF
j_call: TRBJ2-7; v_call: TRBV6-6; d_call: -; cdr3_aa: CASSPHAGVEQYF
j_call: TRBJ2-2; v_call: TRBV25-1; d_call: -; cdr3_aa: CASSEPAGPLTGELFF
j_call: TRBJ2-1; v_call: TRBV6-4; d_call: TRBD2; cdr3_aa: CASSETSNNEQFF
j_call: TRBJ2-7; v_call: TRBV19; d_call: TRBD1; cdr3_aa: CASGQGRTYEQYF
j_call: TRBJ2-3; v_call: TRBV6-6; d_call: -; cdr3_aa: CASRTAQSTDTQYF
j_call: TRBJ1-2; v_call: TRBV6-5; d_call: -; cdr3_aa: CASSRPGAANYGYTF
j_call: TRBJ1-5; v_call: TRBV6-6; d_call: TRBD1; cdr3_aa: CASSSPGTGWNQPQHF
j_call: TRBJ1-6; v_call: TRBV5-1; d_call: TRBD1; cdr3_aa: CASSLEVTGDSPLHF
j_call: TRBJ2-1; v_call: TRBV6-5; d_call: -; cdr3_aa: CASSYSIGGFDNEQFF
j_call: TRBJ2-2; v_call: TRBV5-6; d_call: TRBD2; cdr3_aa: CASSPGGRVTGELFF
j_call: TRBJ1-1; v_call: TRBV9; d_call: -; cdr3_aa: CASTWGHEKTEAFF
j_call: TRBJ1-1; v_call: TRBV6-1; d_call: -; cdr3_aa: CASSEFAGFMNTEDFF
j_call: TRBJ1-2; v_call: TRBV5-1; d_call: -; cdr3_aa: CASSEGAYGYTF
j_call: TRBJ2-7; v_call: TRBV30; d_call: -; cdr3_aa: CAWSLEVREQYF
j_call: TRBJ2-1; v_call: TRBV4-1; d_call: TRBD1; cdr3_aa: CASSRNVWTGGNEQFF
j_call: TRBJ2-7; v_call: TRBV6-5; d_call: TRBD1; cdr3_aa: CASRLTGGYEQYF
j_call: TRBJ2-1; v_call: TRBV6-1; d_call: TRBD2; cdr3_aa: CASSDTRAGDNEQFF
j_call: TRBJ1-5; v_call: TRBV2; d_call: TRBD1; cdr3_aa: CASTGTGIHQPQHF
j_call: TRBJ2-1; v_call: TRBV4-2; d_call: TRBD1; cdr3_aa: CASSQLQGASGNEQFF
j_call: TRBJ2-2; v_call: TRBV5-1; d_call: TRBD2; cdr3_aa: CASSYPGLEGGGELFF
j_call: TRBJ1-5; v_call: TRBV19; d_call: -; cdr3_aa: CASSIPRGSNQPQHF
j_call: TRBJ1-1; v_call: TRBV19; d_call: TRBD1; cdr3_aa: CASSMDRGLGTEAFF
j_call: TRBJ1-2; v_call: TRBV6-1; d_call: -; cdr3_aa: CASSEREQGVYGYTF
j_call: TRBJ2-3; v_call: TRBV29-1; d_call: TRBD2; cdr3_aa: CSIRTSGDTQYF
j_call: TRBJ2-7; v_call: TRBV28; d_call: TRBD1; cdr3_aa: CASSASGTVASEQYF
j_call: TRBJ1-1; v_call: TRBV19; d_call: -; cdr3_aa: CASSPTAMNTEAFF
j_call: TRBJ2-7; v_call: TRBV6-1; d_call: -; cdr3_aa: CASSERLRGPSYEQYF
j_call: TRBJ2-1; v_call: TRBV5-1; d_call: TRBD1; cdr3_aa: CASSPGQGSDNEQFF
j_call: TRBJ2-7; v_call: TRBV18; d_call: TRBD2; cdr3_aa: CASSPGGVEQYF
j_call: TRBJ2-1; v_call: TRBV4-2; d_call: TRBD2; cdr3_aa: CASSQPGLARAYNEQFF
j_call: TRBJ2-5; v_call: TRBV6-1; d_call: TRBD2; cdr3_aa: CASSDQAGAQETQYF